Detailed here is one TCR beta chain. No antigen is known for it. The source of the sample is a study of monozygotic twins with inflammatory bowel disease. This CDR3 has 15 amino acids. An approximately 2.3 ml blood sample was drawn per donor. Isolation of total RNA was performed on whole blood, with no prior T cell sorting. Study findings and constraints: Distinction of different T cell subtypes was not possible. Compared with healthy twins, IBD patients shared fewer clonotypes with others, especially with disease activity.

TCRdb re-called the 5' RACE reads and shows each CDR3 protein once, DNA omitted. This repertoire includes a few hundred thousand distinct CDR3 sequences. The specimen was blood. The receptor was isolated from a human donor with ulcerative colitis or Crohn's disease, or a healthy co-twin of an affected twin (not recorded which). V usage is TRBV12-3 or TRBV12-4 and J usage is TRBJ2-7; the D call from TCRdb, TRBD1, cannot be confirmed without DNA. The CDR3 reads CASSFGDRAGLGQYF.